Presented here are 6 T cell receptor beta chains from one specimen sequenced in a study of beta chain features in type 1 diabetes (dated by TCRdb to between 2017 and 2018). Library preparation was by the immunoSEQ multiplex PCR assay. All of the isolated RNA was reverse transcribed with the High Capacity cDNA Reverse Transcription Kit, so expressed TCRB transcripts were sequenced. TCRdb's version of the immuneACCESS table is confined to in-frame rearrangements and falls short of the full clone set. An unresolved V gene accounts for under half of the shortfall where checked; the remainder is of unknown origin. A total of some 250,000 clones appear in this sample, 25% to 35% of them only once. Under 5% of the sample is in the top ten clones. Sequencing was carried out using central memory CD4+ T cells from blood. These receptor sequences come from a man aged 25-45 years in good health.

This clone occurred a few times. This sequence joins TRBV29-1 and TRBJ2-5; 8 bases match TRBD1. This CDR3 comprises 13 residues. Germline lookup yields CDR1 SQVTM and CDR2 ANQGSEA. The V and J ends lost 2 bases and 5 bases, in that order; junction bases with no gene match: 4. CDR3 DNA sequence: TGCAGCGTTGAAAAGTGGGACAGGGAGACCCAGTACTTC. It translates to CSVEKWDRETQYF.

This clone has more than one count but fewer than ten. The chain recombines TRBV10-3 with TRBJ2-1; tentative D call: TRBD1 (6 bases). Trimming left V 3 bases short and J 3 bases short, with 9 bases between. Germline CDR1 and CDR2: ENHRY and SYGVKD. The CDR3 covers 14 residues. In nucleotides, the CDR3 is TGTGCCATCAGTGATCGGACAGACTACAATGAGCAGTTCTTC. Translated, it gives CAISDRTDYNEQFF.

CDR3 region: CAWSGTGNNQPQHF. CDR3 nucleotide sequence: TGTGCCTGGTCCGGGACAGGCAACAATCAGCCCCAGCATTTT. This chain uses TRBV30 with TRBJ1-5, with 8 bases lining up with TRBD1. The V gene's germline CDR1 is GTSNPN and CDR2 SVGIG (reference sequence). V trimming: 5 bases; J trimming: 3 bases; junction bases outside the gene matches: 6. The CDR3 runs to 14 residues.

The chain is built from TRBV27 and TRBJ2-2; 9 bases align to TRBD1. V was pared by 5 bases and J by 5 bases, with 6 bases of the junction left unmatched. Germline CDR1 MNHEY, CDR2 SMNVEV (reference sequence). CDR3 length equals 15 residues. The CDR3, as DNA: TGTGCCAGCAGTGCGAGGGACAGGGTAACCGGGGAGCTGTTTTTT. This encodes CASSARDRVTGELFF.

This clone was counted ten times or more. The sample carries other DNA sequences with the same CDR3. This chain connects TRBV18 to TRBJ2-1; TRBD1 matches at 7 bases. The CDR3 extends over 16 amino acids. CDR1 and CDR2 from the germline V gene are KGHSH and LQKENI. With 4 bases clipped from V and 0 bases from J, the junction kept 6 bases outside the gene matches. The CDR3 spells CASSLRGPSSYNEQFF. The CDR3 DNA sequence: TGTGCCAGCTCACTAAGGGGGCCGAGCTCCTACAATGAGCAGTTCTTC.

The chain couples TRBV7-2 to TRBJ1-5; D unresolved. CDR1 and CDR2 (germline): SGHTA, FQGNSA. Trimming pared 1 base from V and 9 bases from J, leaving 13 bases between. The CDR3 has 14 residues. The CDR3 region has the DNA TGTGCCAGCAGCTTAGATACAGCCGCTAGGCCCCAGCATTTT. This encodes CASSLDTAARPQHF.